One and the same sample provided the 18 T cell receptor beta chains below, sequenced in a study of radiation and T cells in renal cell carcinoma. TCRdb keeps only in-frame clones here, not all; method: immunoSEQ multiplex PCR. The sample lists about 130,000 clones, about 81% occurring once. Time point denoted: blood 2 weeks post-SBRT. Treatment here: 15 Gy SBRT to primary tumor, nephrectomy 4 weeks later. The starting material was blood, obtained from a patient whose treatment included radiotherapy and nephrectomy. The receptors stem from a man aged 45 to 65 with renal cell carcinoma.

The chain has TRBV28 and TRBJ1-2, with D unresolved. V was trimmed by 2 bases and J by 7 bases, leaving 17 bases between them. In germline, CDR1 is MDHEN, CDR2 SYDVKM. The CDR3 is made up of 15 amino acids. This CDR3 is CASSLPSNPKGGYTF. As DNA, the CDR3 is TGTGCCAGCAGTTTACCAAGCAACCCCAAGGGTGGCTACACCTTC.

The V gene is TRBV19, the J gene TRBJ2-1, with a tentative D call TRBD2 (6 bases). With 5 bases removed from V and 9 bases from J, the gap between germline ends came to 11 bases. The germline V gene encodes CDR1 LNHDA and CDR2 SQIVND (reference sequence). The CDR3 runs 12 residues. The CDR3 here is CASSPGVSEQFF. CDR3 bases: TGTGCCAGTAGTCCGGGAGTATCTGAGCAGTTCTTC.

The sample holds one count of this clone. This rearrangement joins TRBV5-1 to TRBJ2-5, with 8 bases lining up with TRBD2. The V and J ends lost 0 bases and 5 bases, in that order; junction bases with no gene match: 9. The CDR3 length is 16 residues. CDR1 and CDR2 from the germline V gene are SGHRS and YFSETQ. In DNA, the CDR3 is TGCGCCAGCAGCTTGGGTTCCCTAGCGGGCAGCGAGACCCAGTACTTC. It is translated as CASSLGSLAGSETQYF.

The chain recombines TRBV5-4 with TRBJ1-1; no clear D gene. Per germline, CDR1 SGHNT and CDR2 YYREEE (reference sequence). The CDR3 is made up of 15 amino acids. Trimming stripped 1 base from V and 1 base from J, with 11 bases between. CDR3 nucleotides: TGTGCCAGCAGCTTGAGCGGACGGACGAACACTGAAGCTTTCTTT. It translates to CASSLSGRTNTEAFF.

The chain employs TRBV28 and TRBJ1-1, with 8 nucleotides matching TRBD1. V gave up 11 bases and J gave up 1 base; unmatched junction bases: 6. The CDR3 consists of 13 residues. Germline V gives CDR1 MDHEN, CDR2 SYDVKM. CDR3 amino acids: CAATGTGNTEAFF. Here the CDR3 DNA reads TGTGCCGCAACCGGGACAGGGAACACTGAAGCTTTCTTT. Full variable domain (rest looked up from reference TRBV28 and TRBJ1-1): DVKVTQSSRYLVKRTGEKVFLECVQDMDHENMFWYRQDPGLGLRLIYFSYDVKMKEKGDIPEGYSVSREKKERFSLILESASTNQTSMYLCAATGTGNTEAFFGQGTRLTVV.

The chain has TRBV18 and TRBJ2-1; D is uncertain. Trimming cost V 3 bases and J 10 bases, with 10 bases left between them. The CDR3 has 12 residues. Germline V gene sequence: CDR1 KGHSH, CDR2 LQKENI. CDR3 protein: CASSPPGREQFF. The CDR3 DNA reads TGTGCCAGCTCACCTCCCGGTAGGGAGCAGTTCTTC.

V and J are TRBV28 and TRBJ1-1; 10 positions match TRBD1. CDR1 MDHEN and CDR2 SYDVKM come from the germline V gene. The CDR3 is 16 amino acids. V trimming: 6 bases; J trimming: 4 bases; junction bases outside the gene matches: 11. CDR3 protein: CASSSGTGAPITEAFF. CDR3 sequence (DNA): TGTGCCAGCAGCTCCGGGACAGGGGCACCCATCACTGAAGCTTTCTTT.

The chain carries TRBV19 and TRBJ1-5; D remains ambiguous. The CDR3 loop spans 19 amino acids. Germline CDR1 and CDR2: LNHDA and SQIVND (reference sequence). V lost 5 bases and J lost 0, with 23 bases in between. CDR3 DNA sequence: TGTGCCAGTAGTCCACCGTTCGACCGCGGTCTTTATAGCAATCAGCCCCAGCATTTT. This gives the protein CASSPPFDRGLYSNQPQHF.

For this clone: Distinct nucleotide sequences in the sample also encode this CDR3. The rearrangement joins TRBV30 to TRBJ1-2; 8 bases match TRBD1. The V gene's germline CDR1 is GTSNPN and CDR2 SVGIG (reference sequence). J lost 5 bases, V lost 0 bases, and 2 bases had no gene match. This CDR3 contains 13 residues. The CDR3 DNA follows: TGTGCCTGGAGTGTACAGGGGGGGTATGGCTACACCTTC. Amino acid sequence: CAWSVQGGYGYTF.

This chain uses TRBV5-1 with TRBJ2-3; tentatively, D is TRBD2 (5 bases). The germline gives CDR1 SGHRS, CDR2 YFSETQ. The V end was cut by 1 base, the J end by 6 bases, with 9 bases between. The CDR3 is 13 amino acids. The CDR3 region has the DNA TGCGCCAGCAGCTTGATACCGGGGGATACGCAGTATTTT. Protein sequence: CASSLIPGDTQYF.

The chain couples TRBV27 to TRBJ2-2; 10 bases map to TRBD2. The CDR3 spans 22 residues. Per the germline V gene, CDR1 is MNHEY and CDR2 is SMNVEV (reference sequence). V dropped 0 bases and J dropped 5; count of bases not matched to a gene: 21. CDR3 nucleotides: TGTGCCAGCAGTTTATCCCAGCTAGCGGGAGTATCGGCAGCTCACGGGACCGGGGAGCTGTTTTTT. Amino acids: CASSLSQLAGVSAAHGTGELFF.

The chain carries TRBV5-4 and TRBJ2-6; D is perhaps TRBD1 (6 bases). The CDR3 is made up of 13 amino acids. Germline V gene data show CDR1 as SGHNT and CDR2 as YYREEE (reference sequence). V was cut by 9 bases and J by 4 bases, with 11 bases left in between. CDR3 residues: CATGAQGANVLTF. In DNA form, the CDR3 reads TGTGCCACAGGGGCACAGGGGGCCAACGTCCTGACTTTC.

The chain links TRBV4-2 to TRBJ2-7; D not certain. Germline assignment: CDR1 LGHNA and CDR2 YNFKEQ. The CDR3 is made up of 12 amino acids. The V gene lost 4 bases and the J gene lost 3 bases, with 7 bases spanning the gap. The CDR3 sequence is CASSRIGYEQYF. The DNA for the CDR3 is TGTGCCAGCAGCCGGATAGGCTACGAGCAGTACTTC.

The V and J genes are TRBV5-5 and TRBJ1-4; D not resolved. The CDR3 has 17 amino acids. Trimming cost V 3 bases and J 5 bases, with 20 bases left between them. CDR1 SGHKS and CDR2 YYEKEE come from the germline V gene (reference sequence). In DNA, the CDR3 is TGTGCCAGCAGCTCGGCGGCTGTGGCCAGTGGGAATGAAAAACTGTTTTTT. It encodes CASSSAAVASGNEKLFF.

In DNA, the CDR3 is TGTGCCAGCTCACTCGGGGCGGTTTATGAGCAGTTCTTC. Protein product: CASSLGAVYEQFF. The chain is built from TRBV18 and TRBJ2-1; D may be TRBD1 or TRBD2 (5 bases each). V shed 4 bases and J shed 8 bases, with 12 bases lying between them. The CDR3 totals 13 residues. In germline, CDR1 is KGHSH, CDR2 LQKENI.

This chain links TRBV5-1 with TRBJ2-5; D ambiguous. Germline assignment: CDR1 SGHRS and CDR2 YFSETQ. The CDR3 is 14 amino acids. The V end lost 0 bases, the J end lost 1 base, and 7 bases lay between the germline ends. CDR3 coding DNA: TGCGCCAGCAGCTTGGAATACAGCCAAGAGACCCAGTACTTC. Encoded protein: CASSLEYSQETQYF.

The rearrangement links TRBV5-1 to TRBJ1-4; 11 nucleotides match TRBD1. The trim removed 3 bases at V and 4 bases at J, leaving 2 bases unmatched. CDR3 length: 15 residues. From germline, CDR1 is SGHRS and CDR2 YFSETQ. CDR3 residues: CASSSGQGGNEKLFF. CDR3 DNA sequence: TGCGCCAGCAGCTCGGGACAGGGGGGTAATGAAAAACTGTTTTTT.

The V call is TRBV5-1, the J call TRBJ2-7; D call uncertain. Trimming shortened V by 0 bases and J by 3 bases, and 7 bases separated the two germline ends. CDR3 size: 13 residues. CDR1 SGHRS and CDR2 YFSETQ come from the germline V gene. The CDR3 DNA is TGCGCCAGCAGCTTGGGGTCCAGCTACGAGCAGTACTTC. Translation: CASSLGSSYEQYF.